This entry lists 21 T cell receptor beta chains sequenced from one sample in a study of read filtering for tumor transcriptome and immune sequencing. From 300 to 450 ng of RNA, a library with molecular barcoded alpha/delta and beta/gamma adaptors was made. TCRdb itself ran the reads through MiXCR, one entry per CDR3 protein. The sample has over 35,000 distinct CDR3 sequences; 10% to 15% are singletons. The sample was a population of CD138-negative cells sorted from bone marrow. The receptors come from a donor over 35 with multiple myeloma.

In its sample, this clonotype was seen many times. V gene TRBV4-1 combines with J gene TRBJ2-3, with 7 bases matching TRBD2. Germline loops: CDR1 MGHRA, CDR2 YSYEKL. This CDR3 is 18 amino acids long. Trimming removed 0 bases from V and 1 base from J; junction bases left unmatched: 10. DNA of the CDR3: TGCGCCAGCAGCCAAGATCGGGCAAAGCGGGGCCGCACAGATACGCAGTATTTT. Protein sequence: CASSQDRAKRGRTDTQYF.

The chain is built from TRBV4-2 and TRBJ2-3; no clear D gene. Germline V gene sequence: CDR1 LGHNA, CDR2 YNFKEQ. Trimming pared 0 bases from V and 8 bases from J, leaving 12 bases between. The CDR3 has 14 residues. The CDR3, as DNA: TGTGCCAGCAGCCAAGAAACGGGTCGGGCTACGCAGTATTTT. Protein sequence: CASSQETGRATQYF.

This clonotype occurred many times. This chain joins TRBV6-6 and TRBJ2-5, with 8 bases lining up with TRBD2. Germline loops: CDR1 MNHNY, CDR2 SVGAGI (reference sequence). After removal of 6 bases from V and 3 bases from J, the junction contained 12 bases not matched to a gene. This CDR3 has 16 amino acids. As DNA, the CDR3 is TGTGCCAGCAGCAATTCGGGGGGGGATCGGGAAGAGACCCAGTACTTC. This sequence encodes CASSNSGGDREETQYF.

This clonotype was recorded at least ten times. The CDR3 coding sequence is TGCAGTGCTAGAGGCGCGCAGAGCTCCTACGAGCAGTACTTC. Amino acids: CSARGAQSSYEQYF. The chain joins TRBV20-1 to TRBJ2-7; D is unresolved. Germline CDR1 DFQATT, CDR2 SNEGSKA (reference sequence). V was trimmed by 1 base and J by 0 bases, leaving 10 bases between them. CDR3 size: 14 residues.

This clonotype was detected many times. The V gene is TRBV7-9, the J gene TRBJ2-7; 8 bases align to TRBD1. Looked up from germline, CDR1 is SEHNR and CDR2 is FQNEAQ (reference sequence). V shed 4 bases, J shed 3 bases, and the junction held 2 bases outside the gene matches. The CDR3 has 13 amino acids. Here the CDR3 DNA reads TGTGCCAGCAGCTCAGGGGGCGTCTACGAGCAGTACTTC. The encoded protein is CASSSGGVYEQYF.

This clonotype was seen many times. J is TRBJ2-5 and V is TRBV15; possibly TRBD1 for D (5 bases). There are 13 residues in the CDR3. The V end lost 5 bases, the J end lost 4 bases, and 11 bases lay between the germline ends. From germline, CDR1 is LNHNV and CDR2 YYDKDF (reference sequence). The CDR3 nucleotides read TGTGCCACCAGCGTACCAGGGTTAGAGACCCAGTACTTC. Amino acids: CATSVPGLETQYF.

The chain is built from TRBV12-3 or TRBV12-4 and TRBJ2-5; 10 bases align to TRBD1. J was trimmed by 2 bases and V by 9 bases; bases with no gene match: 9. The CDR3 sequence is 15 residues long. The CDR3 coding sequence is TGTGCCAGTGGTGGGGACAGGGGTTGGCAAGAGACCCAGTACTTC. It translates to CASGGDRGWQETQYF.

This clonotype was seen at least ten times. The chain joins TRBV9 to TRBJ1-5; unclear D gene. Trimming shortened V by 5 bases and J by 1 base, and 7 bases separated the two germline ends. In germline, CDR1 is SGDLS, CDR2 YYNGEE. The length of the CDR3 is 13 residues. CDR3 residues: CASSEASNQPQHF. CDR3 DNA: TGTGCCAGCAGTGAGGCGAGCAATCAGCCCCAGCATTTT.

This chain joins TRBV7-2 and TRBJ1-1; D uncertain. The germline V gene encodes CDR1 SGHTA and CDR2 FQGNSA. This CDR3 spans 13 amino acids. Trimming took 7 bases from V and 1 from J, leaving 10 bases between them. The CDR3 protein is CASKFSSNTEAFF. Here the CDR3 DNA reads TGTGCCAGCAAGTTTAGCTCGAACACTGAAGCTTTCTTT.

This clonotype was seen at least ten times. This chain connects TRBV5-6 to TRBJ1-1, with a tentative D call TRBD1 (5 bases). The V and J ends lost 3 bases and 3 bases respectively, with 15 bases between them. From germline, CDR1 is SGHDT and CDR2 YYEEEE. This CDR3 has 15 amino acids. The CDR3 DNA sequence: TGTGCCAGCAGCTATATGGCCGGGGCGGACACTGAAGCTTTCTTT. Residues: CASSYMAGADTEAFF.

This clonotype was observed many times. The chain has TRBV7-9 and TRBJ2-7, with TRBD1 matching over 7 bases. CDR1 SEHNR and CDR2 FQNEAQ come from the germline V gene (reference sequence). With 5 bases clipped from V and 5 bases from J, the junction kept 6 bases outside the gene matches. The CDR3 length is 13 residues. The CDR3 region has the DNA TGTGCCAGCAGCCCTGGGACAGCTGACGAGCAGTACTTC. Protein: CASSPGTADEQYF.

This clonotype was found many times. This chain links TRBV6-6 with TRBJ2-7; 8 nucleotides align to TRBD2. Germline assignment: CDR1 MNHNY and CDR2 SVGAGI (reference sequence). This CDR3 comprises 17 residues. The junction had 15 bases not matched to a gene; V was cut back by 6 bases and J by 2 bases. CDR3 sequence reads: CASRGPHTGTRTYEQYF. CDR3 DNA sequence: TGTGCCAGCAGAGGACCCCATACCGGGACTAGAACCTACGAGCAGTACTTC.

This clonotype occurred many times. The chain couples TRBV28 to TRBJ2-2; possible D gene TRBD1, 6 bases. This CDR3 contains 14 residues. The ends were cut back, 7 bases at V and 1 base at J, with 10 bases in the middle. CDR1 is MDHEN and CDR2 is SYDVKM in the germline V gene. The CDR3 nucleotides are TGTGCCAGCACCTTGGACAGGAACACCGGGGAGCTGTTTTTT. Translation gives CASTLDRNTGELFF. The whole variable domain, filled in from reference TRBV28 and TRBJ2-2, reads DVKVTQSSRYLVKRTGEKVFLECVQDMDHENMFWYRQDPGLGLRLIYFSYDVKMKEKGDIPEGYSVSREKKERFSLILESASTNQTSMYLCASTLDRNTGELFFGEGSRLTVL.

In its sample, this clonotype was seen many times. This sequence joins TRBV15 and TRBJ2-2; D is ambiguous. V gave up 0 bases and J gave up 4 bases, with 6 bases separating them. The CDR3 has 14 residues. Looked up from germline, CDR1 is LNHNV and CDR2 is YYDKDF (reference sequence). This CDR3 reads CATSREGSTGELFF. DNA for the CDR3: TGTGCCACCAGCAGAGAGGGGTCCACCGGGGAGCTGTTTTTT.

For this clonotype: The CDR3 end shows no conserved phenylalanine or tryptophan, and so a read error is likely. The genes are TRBV4-2 and TRBJ2-3; the match to TRBD2 covers 7 bases. With V trimmed by 0 bases and J by 4 bases, 4 bases remained unmatched. Looked up from germline, CDR1 is LGHNA and CDR2 is YNFKEQ. The CDR3 runs to 15 residues. CDR3 coding DNA: TGTGCCAGCAGCCAAGAAAGGGCGGGGGCAGATACGCAGTATTCT. Protein sequence: CASSQERAGADTQYS.

This clonotype was counted many times. This chain joins TRBV12-3 or TRBV12-4 and TRBJ1-5; 9 bases match TRBD1. CDR3 length: 14 amino acids. Unmatched junction bases numbered 4, after V lost 6 bases and J lost 4 bases. The CDR3: CASRQGAGNQPQHF. The CDR3 DNA sequence: TGTGCCAGCAGACAGGGGGCAGGAAATCAGCCCCAGCATTTT.

The table lists this clonotype with many counts. V gene TRBV20-1 combines with J gene TRBJ1-4; D might be TRBD1 (5 bases). Trimming took off 6 bases at V and 0 bases at J, with 14 bases between the two ends. The CDR3 runs to 15 residues. Germline V gene sequence: CDR1 DFQATT, CDR2 SNEGSKA (reference sequence). CDR3 residues: CSAWTHYATNEKLFF. The CDR3 coding sequence is TGCAGTGCCTGGACACATTATGCAACTAATGAAAAACTGTTTTTT.

This clonotype was picked up many times. The rearrangement joins TRBV28 to TRBJ1-2; D is possibly TRBD1 (6 bases). This CDR3 has 15 amino acids. Per the germline V gene, CDR1 is MDHEN and CDR2 is SYDVKM. The V gene lost 1 base and the J gene lost 4 bases, with 13 bases spanning the gap. In DNA, the CDR3 is TGTGCCAGCAGTTTATCCAGTTGGGGGGCCTATGGCTACACCTTC. Amino acid sequence: CASSLSSWGAYGYTF.

This clonotype appeared many times. J is TRBJ2-5 and V is TRBV6-6; D gene unclear. The CDR3 totals 14 residues. The V and J ends lost 2 bases and 2 bases respectively, with 9 bases between them. Germline V lookup: CDR1 MNHNY, CDR2 SVGAGI (reference sequence). Here the CDR3 reads CASSYSTLQETQYF. CDR3 coding DNA: TGTGCCAGCAGTTACAGTACCCTTCAAGAGACCCAGTACTTC.

The rearrangement links TRBV12-3 or TRBV12-4 to TRBJ2-1, with D possibly being TRBD1 (5 bases). Between the trimmed V and J ends, which lost 6 bases and 11 bases, there was a span of 17 bases. The CDR3 length is 13 residues. The CDR3 bases are TGTGCCAGCAGCTTCCAGGGTCGAGGTAAGCAGTTCTTC. This translates into CASSFQGRGKQFF.

Ten or more counts support this clonotype. The chain employs TRBV20-1 and TRBJ2-5; TRBD1 agrees at 7 bases. The CDR3 totals 12 residues. Trimming took 8 bases from V and 4 from J; bases not matched to a gene: 7. Germline V gene sequence: CDR1 DFQATT, CDR2 SNEGSKA (reference sequence). The CDR3: CSYRQGRETQYF. The CDR3 nucleotides are TGCAGTTACCGACAGGGTCGAGAGACCCAGTACTTC.